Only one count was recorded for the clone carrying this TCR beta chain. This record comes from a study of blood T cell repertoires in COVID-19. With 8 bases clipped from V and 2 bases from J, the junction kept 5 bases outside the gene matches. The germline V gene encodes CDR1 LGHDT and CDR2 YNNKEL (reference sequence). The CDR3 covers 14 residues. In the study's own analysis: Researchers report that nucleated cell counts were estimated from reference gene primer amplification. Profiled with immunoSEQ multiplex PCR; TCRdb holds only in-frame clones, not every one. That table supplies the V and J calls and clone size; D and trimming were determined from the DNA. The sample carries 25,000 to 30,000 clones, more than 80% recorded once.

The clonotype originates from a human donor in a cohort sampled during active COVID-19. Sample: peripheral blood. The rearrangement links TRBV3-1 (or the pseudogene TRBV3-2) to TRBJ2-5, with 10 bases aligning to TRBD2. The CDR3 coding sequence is TGTGCCAGCGGCAAGACTAGCGGGCAAGAGACCCAGTACTTC. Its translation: CASGKTSGQETQYF.